This T cell receptor beta chain is drawn from a study of CD8+CD57+ T cells in acquired aplastic anemia. Study findings and constraints: Found in both controls and patients were some 31 CD8+ CDR3 sequences.

This clonotype was seen a handful of times. Its antigen is unknown. Sequenced patients had shown CD8+CD57+ cell expansion by flow cytometry. Using genomic DNA as the template, TCR beta VDJ and CDR3 profiling was carried out. Each CDR3 protein is one row after TCRdb ran MiXCR on the reads. The sample carries roughly 500,000 distinct CDR3 sequences, under 40% recorded once. The source is a human donor with aplastic anemia. Sequencing used sorted CD4+, CD8+, or CD8+CD57+ T cells (not recorded which) from PBMCs.

For the CDR3, the DNA is TGTGCCGGCAAGCCGGCCAGGATGAACACTGAAGCTTTCTTT. The encoded protein is CAGKPARMNTEAFF. The chain joins TRBV7-2 to TRBJ1-1; D unclear. V was clipped by 11 bases and J by 0 bases, with 16 bases between them. Germline lookup yields CDR1 SGHTA and CDR2 FQGNSA. This CDR3 region has 14 residues.